The 14 T cell receptor beta chains below all came from one sample that was sequenced in a study of human T cells and chemical hapten exposure. The time point is: patch test 2, 6 weeks after DPC sensitization. Regarding treatment: therapeutic diphenylcyclopropenone sensitization with weekly scalp DPC. TCRdb re-analysed the RACE reads in MiXCR, keeping a single row per CDR3 protein. The sample lists about 140,000 distinct CDR3 sequences, 12% occurring once. The sample in question was whole blood, obtained in connection with sensitization to the hapten diphenylcyclopropenone (DPC). All receptors come from a woman aged 45-60 years with alopecia areata. Some clones in this sample may be carry-over from other donors' samples.

The CDR3, as DNA: TGTGCCAGCAGACGCGAACTAGCTTACGAGCAGTACTTC. Translating it yields CASRRELAYEQYF. The chain recombines TRBV12-3 or TRBV12-4 with TRBJ2-7; tentative D call: TRBD2 (6 bases). Trimming removed 6 bases from V and 4 bases from J, with 13 bases in between. The CDR3 runs to 13 residues.

The table lists this clonotype with a few counts. V gene TRBV7-9 combines with J gene TRBJ1-6, with a possible D match to TRBD1 (6 bases). Germline lookup yields CDR1 SEHNR and CDR2 FQNEAQ (reference sequence). The germline V and J ends were trimmed by 5 bases and 9 bases, with 17 bases remaining between them. The CDR3 is 15 amino acids. Written as DNA, the CDR3 is TGTGCCAGCAGCGCACTGACAGGCCGGGGTTCACCCCTCCACTTT. Protein: CASSALTGRGSPLHF.

This rearrangement joins TRBV5-4 to TRBJ1-1; D may be TRBD1 (5 bases). The CDR3 sequence is 13 residues long. Trimming took 4 bases from V and 0 from J, leaving 7 bases between them. Germline V CDR1 and CDR2: SGHNT, YYREEE (reference sequence). The CDR3 loop reads CASSPDMNTEAFF. CDR3 in DNA: TGTGCCAGCAGCCCGGACATGAACACTGAAGCTTTCTTT.

V is TRBV10-3 and J is TRBJ2-1; no firm D call. Germline values: CDR1 ENHRY, CDR2 SYGVKD. This CDR3 is built from 11 residues. The V end was cut by 0 bases, the J end by 12 bases, with 6 bases between. The CDR3 here is CAISESWRQFF. The CDR3 DNA follows: TGTGCCATCAGTGAGTCCTGGAGGCAGTTCTTC.

In DNA form, the CDR3 reads TGCAGTGCTAGGGGACAGAGGACTGAAGCTTTCTTT. Protein: CSARGQRTEAFF. The V gene is TRBV20-1, the J gene TRBJ1-1; 7 bases map to TRBD1. CDR1 is DFQATT and CDR2 is SNEGSKA in the germline V gene (reference sequence). Unmatched junction bases numbered 3, after V lost 3 bases and J lost 5 bases. This CDR3 comprises 12 residues.

This clonotype has at least ten counts. This chain uses TRBV14 with TRBJ2-3; 9 positions match TRBD2. V trimming: 4 bases; J trimming: 6 bases; junction bases outside the gene matches: 11. CDR3 length: 16 amino acids. Germline CDR1 is SGHDN and CDR2 is FVKESK. CDR3 nucleotides: TGTGCCAGCAGCCGACGCTCTAGCGGGGTCCTTGATACGCAGTATTTT. Its protein is CASSRRSSGVLDTQYF.

The rearrangement joins TRBV14 to TRBJ2-1, with a tentative D call TRBD1 (6 bases). This CDR3 spans 14 amino acids. Germline V gene sequence: CDR1 SGHDN, CDR2 FVKESK. V lost 5 bases and J lost 8, with 16 bases in between. CDR3 protein: CASSRTAARDEQFF. For the CDR3, the DNA is TGTGCCAGCAGCAGGACAGCCGCCCGGGATGAGCAGTTCTTC.

This rearrangement joins TRBV5-1 to TRBJ2-7; possibly TRBD2 for D (6 bases). The CDR3 is 15 amino acids. With 1 base removed from V and 0 bases from J, the gap between germline ends came to 11 bases. Germline V lookup: CDR1 SGHRS, CDR2 YFSETQ. The CDR3 loop reads CASSLSGRFSYEQYF. CDR3 nucleotide sequence: TGCGCCAGCAGCTTGAGCGGGCGATTCTCCTACGAGCAGTACTTC.

This clonotype has a handful of counts. The J gene is TRBJ2-3, the V gene TRBV12-3 or TRBV12-4, with 10 positions matching TRBD2. The junction had 7 bases not matched to a gene; V was cut back by 3 bases and J by 4 bases. This CDR3 is built from 16 residues. The CDR3 region has the DNA TGTGCCAGCAGTTTCAGCGGGAGGGCCGAGGCAGATACGCAGTATTTT. Translation gives CASSFSGRAEADTQYF.

The gene calls are TRBV20-1 and TRBJ2-5; 8 nucleotides line up with TRBD1. The V gene's germline CDR1 is DFQATT and CDR2 SNEGSKA (reference sequence). Trimming cost V 7 bases and J 0 bases; bases outside gene matches: 10. The CDR3 has 15 residues. The CDR3 DNA sequence: TGCAGTGTTGAACCCGACAGGGGCAACCAAGAGACCCAGTACTTC. This encodes CSVEPDRGNQETQYF.

There are a few counts of this clonotype. The J gene is TRBJ2-1, the V gene TRBV29-1; TRBD2 agrees at 9 bases. There are 15 residues in the CDR3. With V trimmed by 1 base and J by 8 bases, 9 bases remained unmatched. Germline V gene lookup returns CDR1 SQVTM and CDR2 ANQGSEA. CDR3 protein: CSVEVGGRAWYEQFF. CDR3 nucleotides: TGCAGCGTTGAAGTTGGCGGGAGGGCGTGGTATGAGCAGTTCTTC.

CDR3 loop: CASSPGVEREVSDEQFF. In nucleotides, the CDR3 is TGTGCCAGCTCACCAGGGGTCGAGCGGGAGGTTTCTGATGAGCAGTTCTTC. V gene TRBV18 combines with J gene TRBJ2-1; 9 nucleotides line up with TRBD2. The CDR3 covers 17 residues. CDR1 and CDR2 from the germline V gene are KGHSH and LQKENI. With 2 bases clipped from V and 8 bases from J, the junction kept 13 bases outside the gene matches. Complete variable domain (other parts from reference TRBV18 and TRBJ2-1): NAGVMQNPRHLVRRRGQEARLRCSPMKGHSHVYWYRQLPEEGLKFMVYLQKENIIDESGMPKERFSAEFPKEGPSILRIQQVVRGDSAAYFCASSPGVEREVSDEQFFGPGTRLTVL.

This clonotype was detected ten times or more. The chain carries TRBV6-2 or TRBV6-3 and TRBJ2-3; 9 positions match TRBD1. Per germline, CDR1 MNHEY and CDR2 SVGEGT. The CDR3 contains 16 residues. Trimming removed 5 bases from V and 1 base from J; junction bases left unmatched: 7. The CDR3 DNA is TGTGCCAGCAGTACAACAGGGGGCCCGCGCACAGATACGCAGTATTTT. Translating gives CASSTTGGPRTDTQYF.

Only a few counts were recorded for this clonotype. The chain combines TRBV15 with TRBJ2-3; D is perhaps TRBD2 (6 bases). This CDR3 comprises 16 residues. Germline CDR1 LNHNV, CDR2 YYDKDF (reference sequence). V gave up 0 bases and J gave up 1 base, with 11 bases separating them. DNA of the CDR3: TGTGCCACCAGCAGAGATTGGCCTAGCGGCACAGATACGCAGTATTTT. This codes for CATSRDWPSGTDTQYF.